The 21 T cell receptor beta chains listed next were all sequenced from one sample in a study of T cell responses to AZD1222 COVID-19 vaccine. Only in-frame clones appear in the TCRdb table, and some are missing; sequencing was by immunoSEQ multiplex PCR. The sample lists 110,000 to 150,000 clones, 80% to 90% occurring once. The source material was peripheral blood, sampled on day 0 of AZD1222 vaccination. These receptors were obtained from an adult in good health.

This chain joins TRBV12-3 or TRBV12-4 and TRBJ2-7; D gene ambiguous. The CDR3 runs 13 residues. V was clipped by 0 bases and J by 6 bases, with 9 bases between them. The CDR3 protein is CASSLAPVSEQYF. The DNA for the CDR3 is TGTGCCAGCAGTTTAGCGCCGGTGAGCGAGCAGTACTTC.

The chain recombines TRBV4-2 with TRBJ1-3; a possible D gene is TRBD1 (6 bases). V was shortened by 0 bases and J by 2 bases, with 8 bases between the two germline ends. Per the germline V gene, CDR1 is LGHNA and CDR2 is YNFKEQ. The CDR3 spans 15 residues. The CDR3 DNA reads TGTGCCAGCAGCCAAGAAGGGGGGACTGGAAACACCATATATTTT. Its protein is CASSQEGGTGNTIYF.

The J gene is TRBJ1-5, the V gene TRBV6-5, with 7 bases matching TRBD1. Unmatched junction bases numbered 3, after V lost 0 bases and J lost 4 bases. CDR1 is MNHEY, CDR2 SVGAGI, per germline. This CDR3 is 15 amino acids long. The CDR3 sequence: CASSYSGTANQPQHF. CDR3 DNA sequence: TGTGCCAGCAGTTACTCGGGGACAGCTAATCAGCCCCAGCATTTT.

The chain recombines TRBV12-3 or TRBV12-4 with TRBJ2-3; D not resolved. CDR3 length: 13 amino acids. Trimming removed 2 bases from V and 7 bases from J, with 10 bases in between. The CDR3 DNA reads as TGTGCCAGCAGTTTATCGGCAGCGTATACGCAGTATTTT. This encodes CASSLSAAYTQYF.

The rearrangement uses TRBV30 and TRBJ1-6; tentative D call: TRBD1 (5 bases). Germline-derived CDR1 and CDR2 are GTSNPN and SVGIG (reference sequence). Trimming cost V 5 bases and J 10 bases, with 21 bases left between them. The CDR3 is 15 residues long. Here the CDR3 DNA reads TGTGCCTGGGCGATGAGGTCCAGGGTTTGGTCACCCCTCCACTTT. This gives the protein CAWAMRSRVWSPLHF.

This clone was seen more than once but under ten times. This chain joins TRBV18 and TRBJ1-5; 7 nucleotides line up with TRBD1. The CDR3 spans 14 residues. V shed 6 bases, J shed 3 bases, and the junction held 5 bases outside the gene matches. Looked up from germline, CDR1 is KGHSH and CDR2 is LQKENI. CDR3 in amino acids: CASSQQGNNQPQHF. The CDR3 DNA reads TGTGCCAGCTCGCAACAGGGGAACAATCAGCCCCAGCATTTT.

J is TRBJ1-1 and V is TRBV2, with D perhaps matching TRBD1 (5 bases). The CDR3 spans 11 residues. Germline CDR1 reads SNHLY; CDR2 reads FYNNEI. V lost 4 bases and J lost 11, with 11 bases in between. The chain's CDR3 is CASSAGGLAFF. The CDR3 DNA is TGTGCCAGCAGTGCTGGGGGTTTGGCTTTCTTT.

The CDR3 DNA reads as TGCAGCGCCCGGTCAGGGAGGGATGGCTACACCTTC. As protein: CSARSGRDGYTF. This chain links TRBV29-1 with TRBJ1-2; possibly TRBD1 for D (5 bases). Germline V gene lookup returns CDR1 SQVTM and CDR2 ANQGSEA. This CDR3 region has 12 residues. V gave up 7 bases and J gave up 6 bases, with 15 bases separating them.

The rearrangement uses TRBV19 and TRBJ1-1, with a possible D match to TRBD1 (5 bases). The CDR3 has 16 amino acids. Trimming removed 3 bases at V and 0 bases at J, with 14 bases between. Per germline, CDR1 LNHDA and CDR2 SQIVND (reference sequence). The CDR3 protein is CASSISGPLLNTEAFF. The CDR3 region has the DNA TGTGCCAGTAGTATTTCGGGGCCTCTATTGAACACTGAAGCTTTCTTT.

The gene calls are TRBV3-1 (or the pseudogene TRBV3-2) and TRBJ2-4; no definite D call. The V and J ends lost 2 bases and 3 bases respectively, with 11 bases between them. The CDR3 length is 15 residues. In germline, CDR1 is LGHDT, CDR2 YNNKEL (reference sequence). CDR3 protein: CASSQTKGFKNIQYF. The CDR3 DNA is TGTGCCAGCAGCCAAACCAAGGGCTTCAAAAACATTCAGTACTTC.

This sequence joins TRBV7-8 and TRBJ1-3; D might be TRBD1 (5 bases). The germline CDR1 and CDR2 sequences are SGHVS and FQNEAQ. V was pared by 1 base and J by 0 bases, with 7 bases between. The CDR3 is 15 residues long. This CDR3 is CASSLGTPSGNTIYF. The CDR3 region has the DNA TGTGCCAGCAGCTTAGGGACACCCTCTGGAAACACCATATATTTT.

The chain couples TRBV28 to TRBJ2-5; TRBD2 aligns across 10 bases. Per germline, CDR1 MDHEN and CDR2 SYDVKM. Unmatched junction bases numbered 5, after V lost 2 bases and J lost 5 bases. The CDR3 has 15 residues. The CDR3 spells CASSLEAGGLETQYF. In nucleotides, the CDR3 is TGTGCCAGCAGTTTAGAAGCGGGAGGGTTGGAGACCCAGTACTTC.

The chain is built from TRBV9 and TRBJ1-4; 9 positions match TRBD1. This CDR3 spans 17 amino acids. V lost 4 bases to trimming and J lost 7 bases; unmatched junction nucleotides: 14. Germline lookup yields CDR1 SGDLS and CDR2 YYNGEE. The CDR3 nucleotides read TGTGCCAGCAGCCTAACAGGGGGCCAGCTGAGGGTTGAAAAACTGTTTTTT. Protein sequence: CASSLTGGQLRVEKLFF.

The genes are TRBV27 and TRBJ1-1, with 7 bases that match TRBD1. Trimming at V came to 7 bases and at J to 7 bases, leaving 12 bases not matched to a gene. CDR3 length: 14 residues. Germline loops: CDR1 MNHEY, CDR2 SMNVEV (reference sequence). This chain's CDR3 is CASNTRDPGGEAFF. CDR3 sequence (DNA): TGTGCCAGCAACACAAGAGACCCAGGGGGTGAAGCTTTCTTT.

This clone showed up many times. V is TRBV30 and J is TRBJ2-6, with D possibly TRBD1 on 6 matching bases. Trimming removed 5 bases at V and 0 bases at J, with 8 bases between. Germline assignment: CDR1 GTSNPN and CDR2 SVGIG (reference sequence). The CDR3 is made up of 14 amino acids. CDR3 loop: CAWQGSSGANVLTF. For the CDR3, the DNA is TGTGCCTGGCAGGGGAGCTCTGGGGCCAACGTCCTGACTTTC.

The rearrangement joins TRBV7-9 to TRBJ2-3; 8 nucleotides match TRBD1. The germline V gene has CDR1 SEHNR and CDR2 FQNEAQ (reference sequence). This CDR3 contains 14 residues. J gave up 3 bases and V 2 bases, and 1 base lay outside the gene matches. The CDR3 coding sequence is TGTGCCAGCAGCTTACAGGGGGCGACAGATACGCAGTATTTT. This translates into CASSLQGATDTQYF.

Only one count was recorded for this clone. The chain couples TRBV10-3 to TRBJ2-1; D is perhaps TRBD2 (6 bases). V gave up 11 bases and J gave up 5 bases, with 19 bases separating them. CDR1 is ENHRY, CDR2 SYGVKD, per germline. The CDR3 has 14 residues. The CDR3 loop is CASSRLVTHNEQFF. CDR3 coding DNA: TGTGCCTCGAGTAGACTAGTCACCCACAATGAGCAGTTCTTC.

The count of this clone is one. This CDR3 is CAWSPPGQGRNTIYF. CDR3 coding DNA: TGTGCCTGGAGTCCACCGGGACAGGGGAGAAACACCATATATTTT. V usage is TRBV30 and J usage is TRBJ1-3, with TRBD1 matching over 10 bases. Losses at the gene ends were 2 bases for V and 5 bases for J; bases not matched to a gene: 6. CDR1 is GTSNPN and CDR2 is SVGIG in the germline V gene (reference sequence). This CDR3 has 15 amino acids.

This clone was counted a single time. In DNA form, the CDR3 reads TGCGCCAGCAGCGATCCGGGGTCAGCGGGGGAGACCCAGTACTTC. It is translated as CASSDPGSAGETQYF. The chain joins TRBV5-1 to TRBJ2-5; 7 bases line up with TRBD2. The CDR3 is 15 residues long. V shed 4 bases and J 5 bases; nucleotides not matched to a gene: 11. Looked up from germline, CDR1 is SGHRS and CDR2 is YFSETQ.

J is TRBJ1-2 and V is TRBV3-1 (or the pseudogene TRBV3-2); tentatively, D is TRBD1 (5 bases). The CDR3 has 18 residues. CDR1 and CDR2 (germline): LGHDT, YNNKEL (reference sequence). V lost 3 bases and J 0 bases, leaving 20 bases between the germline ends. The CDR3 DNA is TGTGCCAGCAGCCAGAGTATGGGGGACGTCGGCGCTAACTATGGCTACACCTTC. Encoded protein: CASSQSMGDVGANYGYTF.

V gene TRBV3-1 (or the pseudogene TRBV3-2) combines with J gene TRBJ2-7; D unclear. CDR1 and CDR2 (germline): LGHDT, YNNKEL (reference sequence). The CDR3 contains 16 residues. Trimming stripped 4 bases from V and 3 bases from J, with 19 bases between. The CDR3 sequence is CASSPQGHPGNYEQYF. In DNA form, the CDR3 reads TGTGCCAGCAGCCCACAAGGGCATCCGGGCAACTACGAGCAGTACTTC.